Shown below are 30 T cell receptor beta chains from a single sample sequenced in a study of T cell responses to AZD1222 COVID-19 vaccine. Sequencing was performed with immunoSEQ multiplex PCR; in TCRdb, only in-frame clones are kept and a portion is missing. The repertoire holds about 120,000 clones, with about 83% as singletons. The material was peripheral blood, obtained on day 0 of AZD1222 vaccination. Receptors originate from an adult in good health.

The V gene is TRBV27, the J gene TRBJ2-1; TRBD2 matches 7 bases. Per germline, CDR1 MNHEY and CDR2 SMNVEV (reference sequence). The V segment lost 4 bases and the J segment 5 bases; nucleotides outside the gene matches: 5. This CDR3 is 14 amino acids long. The CDR3 DNA is TGTGCCAGCAGTTCGCGGGAGACTCACAATGAGCAGTTCTTC. This translates into CASSSRETHNEQFF.

Here the CDR3 reads CSASLSAANEKLFF. As DNA, the CDR3 is TGCAGTGCTAGTCTGAGTGCTGCTAATGAAAAACTGTTTTTT. This sequence joins TRBV20-1 and TRBJ1-4; D call uncertain. The germline V and J ends were trimmed by 3 bases and 3 bases, with 11 bases remaining between them. CDR3 length: 14 residues. Germline lookup yields CDR1 DFQATT and CDR2 SNEGSKA (reference sequence).

CDR3 in amino acids: CASSPGQGAWSQHF. The DNA for the CDR3 is TGTGCCAGCAGCCCCGGACAGGGGGCTTGGTCCCAGCATTTT. V usage is TRBV7-2 and J usage is TRBJ1-5, with 11 bases aligning to TRBD1. In germline, CDR1 is SGHTA, CDR2 FQGNSA. There are 14 residues in the CDR3. The trim removed 5 bases at V and 11 bases at J, leaving 8 bases unmatched.

The chain combines TRBV5-8 with TRBJ2-1, with D perhaps matching TRBD1 or TRBD2 (5 bases each). V lost 5 bases to trimming and J lost 7 bases, with 13 bases between them. The CDR3 runs to 13 residues. Germline assignment: CDR1 SGHTS and CDR2 YDEGEE. CDR3 in DNA: TGTGCCAGCAGGAGAGAGGGGCGGAATGAGCAGTTCTTC. This translates into CASRREGRNEQFF.

The CDR3 loop is CASQTGGEITDTQYF. The DNA of the CDR3 is TGTGCCAGCCAGACCGGTGGAGAAATCACAGATACGCAGTATTTT. The chain has TRBV5-6 and TRBJ2-3, with no clear D. The CDR3 is made up of 15 amino acids. Per the germline V gene, CDR1 is SGHDT and CDR2 is YYEEEE. Between the trimmed V and J ends, which lost 7 bases and 2 bases, there was a span of 17 bases.

This chain connects TRBV18 to TRBJ2-5; D remains unclear. Trimming removed 3 bases from V and 2 bases from J, with 4 bases in between. CDR1 and CDR2 from the germline V gene are KGHSH and LQKENI. The CDR3 spans 12 residues. The CDR3: CASSPGQETQYF. The CDR3 DNA follows: TGTGCCAGCTCACCCGGGCAAGAGACCCAGTACTTC. The whole variable domain, filled in from reference TRBV18 and TRBJ2-5, reads NAGVMQNPRHLVRRRGQEARLRCSPMKGHSHVYWYRQLPEEGLKFMVYLQKENIIDESGMPKERFSAEFPKEGPSILRIQQVVRGDSAAYFCASSPGQETQYFGPGTRLLVL.

This rearrangement joins TRBV5-1 to TRBJ2-7; D might be TRBD1 (6 bases). Germline V gene sequence: CDR1 SGHRS, CDR2 YFSETQ. The germline V and J ends were trimmed by 4 bases and 2 bases, with 13 bases remaining between them. CDR3 length equals 14 residues. The CDR3 DNA reads TGCGCCAGCAGCGAGGGACATGCTACCTACGAGCAGTACTTC. Protein sequence: CASSEGHATYEQYF.

The chain combines TRBV7-3 with TRBJ2-7; the D gene is possibly TRBD1 (5 bases). The V end was cut by 4 bases, the J end by 6 bases, with 22 bases between. In germline, CDR1 is SGHTA, CDR2 FQGTGA. CDR3 length: 16 amino acids. The CDR3 sequence is CASSSRALPIATEQYF. The CDR3 region has the DNA TGTGCCAGCAGCTCCAGGGCCCTCCCTATCGCTACCGAGCAGTACTTC. Full variable domain (remainder filled in from reference TRBV7-3 and TRBJ2-7): GAGVSQTPSNKVTEKGKYVELRCDPISGHTALYWYRQSLGQGPEFLIYFQGTGAADDSGLPNDRFFAVRPEGSVSTLKIQRTERGDSAVYLCASSSRALPIATEQYFGPGTRLTVT.

The table lists this clone with a few counts. The gene calls are TRBV6-1 and TRBJ2-2; 9 bases are shared with TRBD2. Germline V gene sequence: CDR1 MNHNS, CDR2 SASEGT. Unmatched junction bases numbered 7, after V lost 10 bases and J lost 1 base. This CDR3 has 15 amino acids. The DNA of the CDR3 is TGTGCCACCTCGATGACTAGCGGGAACACCGGGGAGCTGTTTTTT. Its translation is CATSMTSGNTGELFF.

This chain connects TRBV24-1 to TRBJ2-3; 11 nucleotides align to TRBD2. The CDR3 totals 17 residues. V shed 3 bases, J shed 2 bases, and the junction held 6 bases outside the gene matches. Germline CDR1 is KGHDR and CDR2 is SFDVKD. The CDR3 bases are TGTGCCACCAGTGATGAAACTAGCGGGAGTCCCACAGATACGCAGTATTTT. Translation: CATSDETSGSPTDTQYF.

The chain combines TRBV7-3 with TRBJ2-1, with TRBD2 matching 14 bases. CDR1 is SGHTA and CDR2 is FQGTGA in the germline V gene. Trimming cost V 5 bases and J 7 bases; bases outside gene matches: 13. The CDR3 runs 18 residues. CDR3 amino acids: CASSLLGGTSGRRNEQFF. The CDR3 DNA reads as TGTGCCAGCAGCCTACTTGGAGGGACTAGCGGGAGAAGGAATGAGCAGTTCTTC.

V usage is TRBV19 and J usage is TRBJ1-2; possibly TRBD1 for D (5 bases). V lost 1 base, J lost 3 bases, and 9 bases lay in between. In germline, CDR1 is LNHDA, CDR2 SQIVND (reference sequence). CDR3 length: 14 amino acids. The CDR3 DNA is TGTGCCAGTAGTATAGTGTGGGGCGACTATGGCTACACCTTC. The encoded protein is CASSIVWGDYGYTF.

The J gene is TRBJ2-2, the V gene TRBV27; 9 positions match TRBD2. The CDR3 has 22 amino acids. Germline CDR1 is MNHEY and CDR2 is SMNVEV (reference sequence). V gave up 1 base and J gave up 0 bases; unmatched junction bases: 18. DNA of the CDR3: TGTGCCAGCAGTTTATGGTATAATAGGGGTAGGGCTAGCGGGACGAACACCGGGGAGCTGTTTTTT. Translation gives CASSLWYNRGRASGTNTGELFF.

The J gene is TRBJ2-2, the V gene TRBV19, with D unresolved. V dropped 0 bases and J dropped 5 bases, with 7 bases sitting between them. The CDR3 spans 14 residues. Germline V gene lookup returns CDR1 LNHDA and CDR2 SQIVND (reference sequence). CDR3 nucleotide sequence: TGTGCCAGTAGTATAGAGTGGGATACCGGGGAGCTGTTTTTT. The encoded protein is CASSIEWDTGELFF.

This chain joins TRBV11-2 and TRBJ2-7, with D perhaps assigned TRBD1 or TRBD2 (5 bases each). The germline gives CDR1 SGHAT, CDR2 FQNNGV. The CDR3 consists of 13 residues. CDR3 protein: CVSSGQGDYEQYF. CDR3 nucleotides: TGTGTCTCCAGTGGCCAGGGAGATTACGAGCAGTACTTC.

This clone turned up a few times. The V gene is TRBV24-1, the J gene TRBJ1-2; D call uncertain. The V gene lost 4 bases and the J gene lost 5 bases, with 7 bases spanning the gap. The germline CDR1 and CDR2 sequences are KGHDR and SFDVKD. The CDR3 has 12 amino acids. The CDR3 loop is CATSDISYGYTF. The DNA for the CDR3 is TGTGCCACCAGTGACATCTCGTATGGCTACACCTTC.

This clone has just a few counts. The CDR3 sequence: CASKQHPNSPLHF. In nucleotides, the CDR3 is TGTGCCAGTAAGCAGCACCCTAATTCACCCCTCCACTTT. The rearrangement links TRBV28 to TRBJ1-6; D is unresolved. Germline V CDR1 and CDR2: MDHEN, SYDVKM. The V and J ends lost 9 bases and 6 bases respectively, with 12 bases between them. The CDR3 totals 13 residues. The variable domain in full, with the rest retrieved from reference TRBV28 and TRBJ1-6, is DVKVTQSSRYLVKRTGEKVFLECVQDMDHENMFWYRQDPGLGLRLIYFSYDVKMKEKGDIPEGYSVSREKKERFSLILESASTNQTSMYLCASKQHPNSPLHFGNGTRLTVT.

V and J are TRBV7-2 and TRBJ1-6; weak D call: TRBD1 (5 bases). With 4 bases removed from V and 5 bases from J, the gap between germline ends came to 12 bases. The V gene's germline CDR1 is SGHTA and CDR2 FQGNSA. The CDR3 extends over 15 amino acids. CDR3 sequence reads: CASSSAGTDNSPLHF. The CDR3 nucleotides read TGTGCCAGCAGCTCAGCCGGGACGGATAATTCACCCCTCCACTTT.

The chain is built from TRBV6-6 and TRBJ2-3; unclear D gene. CDR3 length equals 11 residues. Per the germline V gene, CDR1 is MNHNY and CDR2 is SVGAGI (reference sequence). V lost 7 bases and J 6 bases, leaving 8 bases between the germline ends. CDR3 sequence (DNA): TGTGCCAGCACTTTCAAGGATACGCAGTATTTT. Amino acids: CASTFKDTQYF.

The V and J genes are TRBV18 and TRBJ1-2, with TRBD1 matching over 7 bases. The CDR3 contains 13 residues. The germline V gene encodes CDR1 KGHSH and CDR2 LQKENI. The J segment lost 7 bases and the V segment lost 5 bases, leaving 7 bases of the junction unmatched. CDR3 region: CASSKRQGVGYTF. Written as DNA, the CDR3 is TGTGCCAGCTCAAAACGACAGGGCGTTGGCTACACCTTC.

The rearrangement uses TRBV19 and TRBJ1-5, with TRBD1 matching 9 bases. The CDR3 totals 16 residues. Germline V gives CDR1 LNHDA, CDR2 SQIVND (reference sequence). The J segment lost 1 base and the V segment lost 5 bases, leaving 6 bases of the junction unmatched. The CDR3 sequence is CASSPGQGLSNQPQHF. The CDR3 DNA sequence: TGTGCCAGTAGTCCCGGACAGGGGTTGAGCAATCAGCCCCAGCATTTT.

As to this clone: The DNA is omitted, as the CDR3 cannot be located on it reliably, and the CDR3 follows TCRdb's listing. The rearrangement uses TRBV4-1 and TRBJ1-4. Germline V gene sequence: CDR1 MGHRA, CDR2 YSYEKL. The CDR3 comprises 15 residues, both ends counted. CDR3 amino acids: CASSFAPATNEKLFF.

This clone appeared once. The chain joins TRBV5-1 to TRBJ2-7; D remains ambiguous. This CDR3 has 13 residues. Per germline, CDR1 SGHRS and CDR2 YFSETQ. V was trimmed by 4 bases and J by 5 bases, leaving 13 bases between them. CDR3 in amino acids: CASSLQGGHEQYF. The CDR3 coding sequence is TGCGCCAGCAGCCTGCAAGGTGGGCACGAGCAGTACTTC.

The CDR3 sequence is CASSPNAVFTGELFF. The CDR3 DNA reads TGTGCCAGCAGCCCTAATGCGGTTTTCACCGGGGAGCTGTTTTTT. This rearrangement joins TRBV3-1 (or the pseudogene TRBV3-2) to TRBJ2-2, with no clear D. The V end was cut by 4 bases, the J end by 4 bases, with 13 bases between. Germline values: CDR1 LGHDT, CDR2 YNNKEL (reference sequence). The CDR3 has 15 residues.

The chain employs TRBV19 and TRBJ1-5, with D unresolved. This CDR3 comprises 12 residues. Trimming pared 6 bases from V and 5 bases from J, leaving 8 bases between. Germline V gives CDR1 LNHDA, CDR2 SQIVND (reference sequence). For the CDR3, the DNA is TGTGCCAGTAGATATCTCGATCAGCCCCAGCATTTT. Protein: CASRYLDQPQHF.

This chain connects TRBV7-2 to TRBJ2-3, with 8 bases identical to TRBD1. Trimming at V came to 6 bases and at J to 4 bases, leaving 9 bases not matched to a gene. Germline values: CDR1 SGHTA, CDR2 FQGNSA. The CDR3 contains 15 residues. Here the CDR3 DNA reads TGTGCCAGCAGTGCCGACAGGGGTCTCTCAGATACGCAGTATTTT. Amino acid sequence: CASSADRGLSDTQYF.

This rearrangement joins TRBV4-3 to TRBJ1-2; tentatively, D is TRBD1 (6 bases). V was clipped by 0 bases and J by 0 bases, with 11 bases between them. The CDR3 sequence is 16 residues long. Germline assignment: CDR1 LGHNA and CDR2 YSLEER. This CDR3 is CASSQDNAGANYGYTF. CDR3 in DNA: TGCGCCAGCAGCCAAGATAATGCAGGGGCTAACTATGGCTACACCTTC.

The chain couples TRBV30 to TRBJ1-5; D gene ambiguous. Trimming took 1 base from V and 4 from J, leaving 11 bases between them. CDR1 and CDR2 (germline): GTSNPN, SVGIG (reference sequence). The CDR3 length is 14 residues. The CDR3 loop reads CAWSGSGMNQPQHF. The CDR3 DNA reads as TGTGCCTGGAGTGGATCGGGAATGAATCAGCCCCAGCATTTT.

V is TRBV6-5 and J is TRBJ2-7, with unresolved D. Germline CDR1 MNHEY, CDR2 SVGAGI. CDR3 length equals 13 residues. Trimming shortened V by 5 bases and J by 4 bases, and 12 bases separated the two germline ends. DNA for the CDR3: TGTGCCAGCAGTAGCCTTGGCCATTACGAGCAGTACTTC. It codes for CASSSLGHYEQYF.

V usage is TRBV19 and J usage is TRBJ2-1; perhaps TRBD1 as D (7 bases). Trimming removed 3 bases from V and 9 bases from J, with 24 bases in between. The CDR3 loop spans 17 amino acids. Germline lookup yields CDR1 LNHDA and CDR2 SQIVND (reference sequence). In DNA, the CDR3 is TGTGCCAGTAGTATTGAGCCAGGGGGGTTCCGCGCCGGTGAGCAGTTCTTC. It codes for CASSIEPGGFRAGEQFF.